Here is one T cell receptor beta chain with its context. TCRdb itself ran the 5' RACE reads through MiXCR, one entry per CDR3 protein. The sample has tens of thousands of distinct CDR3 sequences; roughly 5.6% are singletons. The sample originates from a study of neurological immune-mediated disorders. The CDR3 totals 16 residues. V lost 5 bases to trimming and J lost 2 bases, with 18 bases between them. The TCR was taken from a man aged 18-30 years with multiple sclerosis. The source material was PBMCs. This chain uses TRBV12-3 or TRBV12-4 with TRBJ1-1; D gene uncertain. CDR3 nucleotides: TGTGCCAGCAGTCGAGCCCCGGTAGGACCAAACACTGAAGCTTTCTTT. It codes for CASSRAPVGPNTEAFF.